This T cell receptor (beta chain) is drawn from a study of OX40 agonist ivuxolimab in advanced cancers. Overall study context: A male proportion of approximately 83% was recorded, with mean age 60 years and range roughly 20 to 85.

Study conclusions and caveats: Expanded peripheral T-cell antigen specificity went undetermined. At 0.1 to 3.0 mg/kg, clonal expansion of CD4+ and CD8+ blood T cells had occurred by week 6.

Any history of autoimmune disease or systemic immunosuppression disqualified patients. Comments on this clone: Its antigen is unknown.

Repertoires were generated with immunoSEQ multiplex PCR, while TCRdb's copy carries only in-frame clones and drops some. Of about 79,000 clones detected, roughly 88% appear once; the ten largest clones hold under 0.35%. The clonotype was recovered from an adult with an advanced solid tumor such as melanoma, head and neck, liver or kidney cancer. Source: CD4+ or CD8+ T cells sorted from blood, taken in a trial of the OX40 agonist ivuxolimab.

CDR3 sequence: CASSGDSIYTGELFF. CDR3 DNA sequence: TGTGCCAGCAGTGGTGACAGCATCTACACCGGGGAGCTGTTTTTT. V usage is TRBV2 and J usage is TRBJ2-2; tentatively, D is TRBD1 (5 bases). This CDR3 comprises 15 residues. Germline V gene lookup returns CDR1 SNHLY and CDR2 FYNNEI. Trimming took 4 bases from V and 3 from J, leaving 12 bases between them.